These 10 T cell receptor beta chains originate from one sample sequenced in a study of T and B cells in COVID-19 patients. From blood, about 240-550 ng of genomic DNA served as TRB template. Multiplex PCR with BIOMED2 TRB-A/B primer pools amplified TRB rearrangements. MiXCR, applied by TCRdb to the multiplex PCR reads, yields one record per CDR3 protein. The sample lists about 8,200 distinct CDR3 sequences; less than 45% were seen once. Sample: blood. The receptor source for this set is a human donor who had recovered from COVID-19.

This sequence joins TRBV10-3 and TRBJ2-3; TRBD2 aligns across 11 bases. CDR3 length equals 17 residues. The V gene's germline CDR1 is ENHRY and CDR2 SYGVKD. Trimming cost V 2 bases and J 5 bases; bases outside gene matches: 9. CDR3 nucleotides: TGTGCCATCAGTGAGGGGTTAGCGGGAGGGCCCGTAGATACGCAGTATTTT. This codes for CAISEGLAGGPVDTQYF.

The gene calls are TRBV7-9 and TRBJ2-2; TRBD1 matches 8 bases. V gave up 5 bases and J gave up 4 bases; unmatched junction bases: 9. CDR1 and CDR2 (germline): SEHNR, FQNEAQ (reference sequence). This CDR3 contains 16 residues. The DNA of the CDR3 is TGTGCCAGCAGCCCCCAAACGACAGGGGTCACCGGGGAGCTGTTTTTT. Amino acid sequence: CASSPQTTGVTGELFF.

The rearrangement uses TRBV6-5 and TRBJ2-1, with 10 positions matching TRBD2. The CDR3 spans 15 residues. The junction had 8 bases not matched to a gene; V was cut back by 4 bases and J by 8 bases. Germline CDR1 MNHEY, CDR2 SVGAGI. CDR3 nucleotide sequence: TGTGCCAGCAGTTCCCTTAGCGGGGGGATGGATGAGCAGTTCTTC. Translated, it gives CASSSLSGGMDEQFF.

The gene calls are TRBV6-2 or TRBV6-3 and TRBJ2-2, with 8 bases lining up with TRBD2. Germline-derived CDR1 and CDR2 are MNHEY and SVGEGT. The CDR3 totals 17 residues. The V and J ends lost 2 bases and 4 bases, in that order; junction bases with no gene match: 9. CDR3 region: CASSYDGTRIGTGELFF. Here the CDR3 DNA reads TGTGCCAGCAGTTACGACGGGACTAGGATCGGCACCGGGGAGCTGTTTTTT.

The rearrangement links TRBV6-2 or TRBV6-3 to TRBJ1-5, with 12 bases identical to TRBD1. The length of the CDR3 is 18 residues. CDR1 MNHEY and CDR2 SVGEGT come from the germline V gene. V lost 6 bases to trimming and J lost 8 bases; unmatched junction nucleotides: 17. This CDR3 is CASRRQPPGTGGLEPQHF. The DNA for the CDR3 is TGTGCCAGCAGACGACAACCCCCCGGGACAGGGGGCTTGGAGCCCCAGCATTTT.

This chain links TRBV5-4 with TRBJ1-2, with a tentative D call TRBD1 (5 bases). Trimming took off 4 bases at V and 6 bases at J, with 16 bases between the two ends. The CDR3 consists of 14 residues. CDR1 and CDR2 from the germline V gene are SGHNT and YYREEE (reference sequence). DNA of the CDR3: TGTGCCAGCAGCCCCGGGGACCGATGGAATGGCTACACCTTC. Translating it yields CASSPGDRWNGYTF.

This clonotype occurred a few times. CDR3: CATSRDRLLAGVGEQFF. As DNA, the CDR3 is TGTGCCACCAGCAGAGATCGCCTCCTAGCGGGGGTGGGGGAGCAGTTCTTC. J is TRBJ2-1 and V is TRBV15; TRBD2 agrees at 10 bases. Trimming took 0 bases from V and 10 from J; bases not matched to a gene: 12. CDR3 length: 17 amino acids. From germline, CDR1 is LNHNV and CDR2 YYDKDF (reference sequence). Combining the CDR3 with reference TRBV15 and TRBJ2-1 gives the whole variable domain DAMVIQNPRYQVTQFGKPVTLSCSQTLNHNVMYWYQQKSSQAPKLLFHYYDKDFNNEADTPDNFQSRRPNTSFCFLDIRSPGLGDTAMYLCATSRDRLLAGVGEQFFGPGTRLTVL.

The chain uses TRBV5-4 and TRBJ1-1; D is perhaps TRBD1 (5 bases). The CDR3 contains 14 residues. Trimming cost V 4 bases and J 2 bases, with 12 bases left between them. In germline, CDR1 is SGHNT, CDR2 YYREEE (reference sequence). CDR3 coding DNA: TGTGCCAGCAGCCCCCGGGGCCGCAACACTGAAGCTTTCTTT. It codes for CASSPRGRNTEAFF.

The chain carries TRBV5-6 and TRBJ2-5, with D perhaps TRBD2 (5 bases). CDR3 length equals 13 residues. The germline V gene encodes CDR1 SGHDT and CDR2 YYEEEE. V was cut by 5 bases and J by 5 bases, with 13 bases left in between. The CDR3 is CASRHWPGETQYF. In nucleotides, the CDR3 is TGTGCCAGCAGACACTGGCCGGGGGAGACCCAGTACTTC.

This chain uses TRBV7-9 with TRBJ2-2, with D unclear. CDR3 length: 16 residues. Per the germline V gene, CDR1 is SEHNR and CDR2 is FQNEAQ (reference sequence). The V end lost 5 bases, the J end lost 1 base, and 14 bases lay between the germline ends. CDR3 DNA sequence: TGTGCCAGCAGCGGAAGGTGGACCGAGAACACCGGGGAGCTGTTTTTT. This gives the protein CASSGRWTENTGELFF.